A selection of T cell receptor beta chains follows, all from one sample in a study of CD8+ T cells in alopecia areata. Data came from immunoSEQ multiplex PCR; TCRdb stores just in-frame clones and leaves some out. The sample contains some 180,000 clones, approximately 60% of which appear only once. Sample: CD8+ T cells sorted from blood. These receptors all come from a human donor in good health. CDR3s include the opening cysteine and the closing phenylalanine or tryptophan. The D gene is left open where the match is weak. A clone size is listed for some rows: how often the clone was seen (once, few, many), or a class if it is expanded.

TRBJ1-1 | - | TRBV5-4 | - | CASSPSVVNTEAFF | TGTGCCAGCAGCCCTTCAGTAGTGAACACTGAAGCTTTCTTT
TRBJ1-1 | - | TRBV29-1 | few | CSVGANTEAFF | TGCAGCGTTGGGGCCAACACTGAAGCTTTCTTT
TRBJ1-1 | - | TRBV9 | - | CASSPYGGDTEAFF | TGTGCCAGCAGCCCCTATGGGGGGGACACTGAAGCTTTCTTT
TRBJ2-7 | - | TRBV4-1 | - | CASSQGGAGGEQYF | TGCGCCAGCAGCCAAGGGGGGGCAGGGGGAGAGCAGTACTTC
TRBJ1-1 | - | TRBV6-5 | - | CASSPNTEAFF | TGTGCCAGCAGTCCGAACACTGAAGCTTTCTTT
TRBJ2-5 | TRBD1 | TRBV7-9 | once | CASSLEWTGKKETQYF | TGTGCCAGCAGCTTAGAGTGGACAGGCAAAAAAGAGACCCAGTACTTC
TRBJ1-5 | - | TRBV4-1 | once | CASSQDSNQPQHF | TGCGCCAGCAGCCAAGATAGCAATCAGCCCCAGCATTTT
TRBJ2-1 | - | TRBV9 | - | CASSVVQRSNEQFF | TGTGCCAGCAGCGTAGTGCAGCGTTCCAATGAGCAGTTCTTC
TRBJ2-7 | - | TRBV25-1 | - | CASSAYLGEQYF | TGTGCCAGCAGTGCGTACCTCGGCGAGCAGTACTTC
TRBJ1-2 | - | TRBV7-9 | - | CASTELGGEYGYTF | TGTGCCAGCACCGAGCTGGGGGGCGAATATGGCTACACCTTC
TRBJ2-7 | - | TRBV27 | - | CASRVTRDYEQYF | TGTGCCAGCAGAGTGACAAGAGACTACGAGCAGTACTTC
TRBJ1-3 | TRBD1 | TRBV29-1 | - | CSVGTGGKGNTIYF | TGCAGCGTGGGAACAGGGGGAAAGGGAAACACCATATATTTT
TRBJ1-1 | - | TRBV5-6 | - | CASSPGNTEAFF | TGTGCCAGCAGCCCAGGGAACACTGAAGCTTTCTTT
TRBJ2-5 | TRBD2 | TRBV11-2 | - | CASSFPSSGGQETQYF | TGTGCCAGCAGCTTTCCGAGTAGCGGGGGCCAGGAGACCCAGTACTTC
TRBJ2-3 | - | TRBV29-1 | - | CSPFRGDTQYF | TGCAGCCCCTTTCGGGGAGATACGCAGTATTTT
TRBJ2-5 | - | TRBV5-1 | - | CASRWGPEETQYF | TGCGCCAGCAGGTGGGGGCCGGAAGAGACCCAGTACTTC
TRBJ2-7 | - | TRBV7-9 | - | CASSRSTYEQYF | TGTGCCAGCAGCCGTTCTACCTACGAGCAGTACTTC
TRBJ1-1 | - | TRBV27 | - | CASSPGRNTEAFF | TGTGCCAGCAGTCCGGGACGGAACACTGAAGCTTTCTTT
TRBJ1-2 | - | TRBV5-4 | - | CASSLGTGSGYTF | TGTGCCAGCAGCTTGGGTACAGGTTCTGGCTACACCTTC
TRBJ2-6 | TRBD1 | TRBV29-1 | - | CSAWGGQGPSGANVLTF | TGCAGCGCGTGGGGGGGACAGGGGCCCTCTGGGGCCAACGTCCTGACTTTC
TRBJ1-2 | - | TRBV19 | - | CASLGVVSVGYTF | TGTGCCAGCCTGGGAGTTGTGTCCGTTGGCTACACCTTC
TRBJ1-2 | TRBD1 | TRBV5-1 | - | CASSSSTGNYGYTF | TGCGCCAGCAGCTCTTCGACAGGGAACTATGGCTACACCTTC
TRBJ2-1 | TRBD2 | TRBV29-1 | - | CSVEGLSGGSYNEQFF | TGCAGCGTTGAAGGCCTAAGCGGGGGGTCATACAATGAGCAGTTCTTC
TRBJ2-3 | TRBD2 | TRBV30 | - | CAWSERVAGGPTSTDTQYF | TGTGCCTGGAGCGAACGCGTAGCGGGGGGGCCGACTAGCACAGATACGCAGTATTTT
TRBJ2-7 | - | TRBV5-6 | - | CASSGGQSYEQYF | TGTGCCAGCAGCGGCGGGCAATCCTACGAGCAGTACTTC
TRBJ2-2 | - | TRBV14 | - | CASSQEATGELFF | TGTGCCAGCAGCCAAGAGGCAACCGGGGAGCTGTTTTTT
TRBJ2-1 | - | TRBV2 | few | CASRRGGPFF | TGTGCCAGCAGGAGGGGGGGTCCGTTCTTC
TRBJ1-2 | - | TRBV4-2 | - | CASSLKPGTANYGYTF | TGTGCCAGCAGCCTAAAACCCGGGACGGCTAACTATGGCTACACCTTC
TRBJ2-1 | - | TRBV29-1 | - | CSVGGNEQFF | TGCAGCGTTGGGGGAAATGAGCAGTTCTTC
TRBJ2-3 | TRBD2 | TRBV5-4 | - | CASSPSGVAGTQYF | TGTGCCAGCAGCCCTAGCGGGGTCGCGGGTACGCAGTATTTT
TRBJ1-1 | - | TRBV5-6 | - | CASSLNRRVSAFF | TGTGCCAGCAGCTTGAACCGCAGGGTTTCTGCTTTCTTT
TRBJ2-3 | - | TRBV7-9 | - | CASGVVAAATDTQYF | TGTGCCAGCGGTGTAGTGGCCGCAGCCACAGATACGCAGTATTTT
TRBJ2-7 | - | TRBV30 | - | CAWSIQTGPIYEQYF | TGTGCCTGGAGTATTCAAACAGGTCCCATCTACGAGCAGTACTTC
TRBJ2-5 | - | TRBV27 | - | CASSHRANSGETQYF | TGTGCCAGCAGTCACCGGGCCAACTCGGGAGAGACCCAGTACTTC
TRBJ2-3 | - | TRBV9 | - | CASSVEGISTDTQYF | TGTGCCAGCAGCGTAGAGGGGATTAGCACAGATACGCAGTATTTT
TRBJ2-2 | - | TRBV15 | few | CATSPPLGSLDTGELFF | TGTGCCACCAGCCCCCCCCTTGGGAGTTTAGACACCGGGGAGCTGTTTTTT